This T cell receptor (beta chain) was observed in a study of blood T cell repertoires in COVID-19. Study background: The origin of the acute and convalescent COVID-19 samples was the United States, Italy and Spain. Sources were T cells, B-cell-depleted T cells, or PBMCs; the material itself was cDNA or gDNA.

Authors' methods: Amplification with reference gene primers provided the estimates of nucleated cell counts. Profiling relied on immunoSEQ multiplex PCR, and the TCRdb table lists in-frame clones only, not all of them. From that table come the V and J calls and clone size; the DNA was used to work out D and trimming. This sample has under 200,000 clones, with 75% to 90% found just once. Germline loops: CDR1 LNHNV, CDR2 YYDKDF (reference sequence). V was cut by 5 bases and J by 1 base, with 15 bases left in between. The CDR3 runs 16 residues. The source material was peripheral blood. The chain combines TRBV15 with TRBJ1-5; D gene unclear. This sequence was found in a woman of 80 years or more with active or convalescent COVID-19. The DNA of the CDR3 is TGTGCCACCAGCCCCCGGGCGGGTAGCAGCAATCAGCCCCAGCATTTT. Residues: CATSPRAGSSNQPQHF.